This T cell receptor beta chain is from a study of shared clonotypes between healthy human individuals. Whole-study findings and limits: Sharing across four donors was highest in naive CD4 (about 5%) and lowest in memory CD8 (about 0.4%). Relative to their counterparts shared across all four donors, non-shared clonotypes exhibited diminished generation probabilities. Only blood samples were collected, and tissue repertoires likely differ.

Sequenced by immunoSEQ multiplex PCR; TCRdb stores in-frame clones only, minus some. The table has about 2.2 million clones, just over 90% seen once. This clone was observed once. Antigen: not known. It was CD45RO-negative cells, positively selected for CCR7, that made up naive CD8 cells, with terminally differentiated effector memory CD45RA+ cells excluded. Donation came from healthy HIV-negative adults that had no recent acute infections or vaccinations. Sequencing was done on a sample of naive CD8+ T cells from PBMCs. The TCR originated in a man younger than 35 in good health. Some clones in this sample may be carry-over from other donors' samples.

In nucleotides, the CDR3 is TGTGCCAGCAGCGTGAGGGGCTACCCCTACAATGAGCAGTTCTTC. It translates to CASSVRGYPYNEQFF. This rearrangement joins TRBV9 to TRBJ2-1; D possibly matches TRBD1 or TRBD2 (5 bases each). This CDR3 has 15 residues. V lost 2 bases and J lost 2, with 11 bases in between. Germline CDR1 SGDLS, CDR2 YYNGEE.